One and the same sample provided the 5 T cell receptor beta chains below, sequenced in a study of T cells in Graves' hyperthyroidism and ophthalmopathy. From RNA transcripts, TCR beta CDR3 regions were amplified. First-round RT-PCR targeting the TCR CDR3 was performed with the HTBI primer set. One entry per CDR3 protein results from TCRdb running MiXCR on the multiplex PCR reads. The data hold just over 550,000 distinct CDR3 sequences, with 46% observed a single time. Sample: peripheral blood or thyroid tissue (not recorded which). The source is a woman between 18 and 29 years old with Graves' hyperthyroidism.

The rearrangement joins TRBV2 to TRBJ1-1, with D maybe TRBD1 (6 bases). CDR1 is SNHLY, CDR2 FYNNEI, per germline. Deletions cut 8 bases from V and 9 bases from J, with 22 bases between. The CDR3 runs 14 residues. DNA of the CDR3: TGTGCCAGCGGGGGCAGGAAGGGGTCCCTAAAAGCTTTCTTT. Protein: CASGGRKGSLKAFF.

The chain has TRBV19 and TRBJ1-6, with D perhaps TRBD1 (6 bases). Germline V gene sequence: CDR1 LNHDA, CDR2 SQIVND (reference sequence). V was pared by 4 bases and J by 5 bases, with 24 bases between. The CDR3 loop spans 19 amino acids. CDR3 nucleotides: TGTGCCAGTAGTAGCCGGGACATGAGTTATCGCCAAGATAATTCACCCCTCCACTTT. This codes for CASSSRDMSYRQDNSPLHF.

Regarding this clonotype: The CDR3 does not close with the conserved phenylalanine or tryptophan, likely indicating a read error. The rearrangement links TRBV2 to TRBJ1-1, with a weak D call TRBD1 (5 bases). Per the germline V gene, CDR1 is SNHLY and CDR2 is FYNNEI. The CDR3 has 14 residues. Trimming took 6 bases from V and 1 from J, leaving 12 bases between them. CDR3 region: CASRARVGNTEAFL. DNA of the CDR3: TGTGCCAGCAGAGCCAGGGTTGGGAACACTGAAGCTTTCCTT.

Comments on this clonotype: The junction does not match germline at one end; this may be a read error. The chain carries TRBV7-2 and TRBJ2-5; D is uncertain. Germline CDR1 and CDR2: SGHTA and FQGNSA. This CDR3 is built from 12 residues. For the CDR3, the DNA is TGCGCCAGCAGCTTATTGTCGAAGACCCAGTACTTC. Translation gives CASSLLSKTQYF.

There are a few counts of this clonotype. The genes are TRBV6-6 and TRBJ1-1; D remains ambiguous. The length of the CDR3 is 14 residues. Trimming stripped 0 bases from V and 6 bases from J, with 11 bases between. The germline gives CDR1 MNHNY, CDR2 SVGAGI (reference sequence). The chain's CDR3 is CASSYSQFGAEAFF. Written as DNA, the CDR3 is TGTGCCAGCAGTTACTCACAGTTTGGCGCTGAAGCTTTCTTT.